The TCR beta chain under discussion was sequenced for a study of T cell responses to AZD1222 COVID-19 vaccine. The study, taken as a whole, reports: The breadth and depth of Spike-specific TCRs increased once two AZD1222 doses had been given. Donors in the cohort were predominantly white British and more often female, and clonal diversity was possibly underestimated.

CDR1 and CDR2 from the germline V gene are MDHEN and SYDVKM. This CDR3 has 12 amino acids. The V gene lost 4 bases and the J gene lost 5 bases, with 8 bases spanning the gap. As to this clone: The antigen is not known.

TCRdb keeps only in-frame clones here, not all; method: immunoSEQ multiplex PCR. This sample has 90,000 to 120,000 clones, with 87% found just once. This chain uses TRBV28 with TRBJ1-2; D might be TRBD1 (6 bases). The receptor comes from an adult who received the AZD1222 COVID-19 vaccine. The sample here was peripheral blood, taken 28 days after the second AZD1222 dose. The DNA of the CDR3 is TGTGCCAGCAGTTGGACAGCTTATGGCTACACCTTC. It encodes CASSWTAYGYTF.